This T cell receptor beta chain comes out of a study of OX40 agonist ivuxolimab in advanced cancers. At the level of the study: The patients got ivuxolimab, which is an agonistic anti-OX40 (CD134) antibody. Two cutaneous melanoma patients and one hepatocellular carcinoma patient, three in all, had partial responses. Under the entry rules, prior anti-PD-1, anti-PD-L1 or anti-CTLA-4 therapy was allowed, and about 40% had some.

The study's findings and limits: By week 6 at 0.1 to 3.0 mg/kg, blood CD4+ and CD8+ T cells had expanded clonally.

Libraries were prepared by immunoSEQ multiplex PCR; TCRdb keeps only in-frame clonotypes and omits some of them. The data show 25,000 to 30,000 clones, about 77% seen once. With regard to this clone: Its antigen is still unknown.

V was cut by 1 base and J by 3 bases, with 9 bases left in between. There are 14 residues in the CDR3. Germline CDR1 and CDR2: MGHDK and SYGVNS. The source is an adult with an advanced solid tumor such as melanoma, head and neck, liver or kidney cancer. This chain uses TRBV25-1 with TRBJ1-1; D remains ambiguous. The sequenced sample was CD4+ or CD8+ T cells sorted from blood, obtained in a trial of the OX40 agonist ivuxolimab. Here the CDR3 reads CASSEFSSDTEAFF. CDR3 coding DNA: TGTGCCAGCAGTGAATTTTCCTCGGACACTGAAGCTTTCTTT.